A single sample gave rise to the 29 T cell receptor beta chains below, sequenced in a study of response to subunit inactivated influenza vaccine. TCRdb reprocessed the RT-PCR reads with MiXCR, giving one entry per CDR3 protein. The table lists about 780,000 distinct CDR3 sequences, around 18% of them singletons. Here the sequenced sample was PBMCs from blood, taken 4 to 6 days after vaccination. These receptor sequences come from a man in his fifties who received an inactivated influenza vaccine.

The chain uses TRBV27 and TRBJ1-3; unclear D gene. This CDR3 contains 14 residues. The V end was cut by 8 bases, the J end by 6 bases, with 17 bases between. Looked up from germline, CDR1 is MNHEY and CDR2 is SMNVEV (reference sequence). The CDR3 DNA is TGTGCCAGCGGGTATGGAGGGCCTGAAAACACCATATATTTT. It is translated as CASGYGGPENTIYF.

This clonotype appeared many times. The chain combines TRBV20-1 with TRBJ2-5, with 9 bases matching TRBD1. Trimming took 3 bases from V and 4 from J; bases not matched to a gene: 9. This CDR3 comprises 15 residues. Per germline, CDR1 DFQATT and CDR2 SNEGSKA (reference sequence). The CDR3 here is CSASEGTGQRETQYF. Written as DNA, the CDR3 is TGCAGTGCTAGTGAAGGGACAGGGCAGCGAGAGACCCAGTACTTC.

The genes are TRBV6-1 and TRBJ2-5; TRBD2 matches at 9 bases. The junction had 7 bases not matched to a gene; V was cut back by 5 bases and J by 3 bases. This CDR3 has 15 residues. Germline V gene sequence: CDR1 MNHNS, CDR2 SASEGT. The CDR3 reads CASSLLLAGKETQYF. The CDR3 DNA reads TGTGCCAGCAGTCTCCTTCTAGCGGGGAAAGAGACCCAGTACTTC.

This rearrangement joins TRBV3-1 to TRBJ2-5; 9 positions agree with TRBD1. Germline V gene lookup returns CDR1 LGHDT and CDR2 YNNKEL (reference sequence). The length of the CDR3 is 15 residues. After removal of 1 base from V and 7 bases from J, the junction contained 7 bases not matched to a gene. The CDR3 spells CASSQVGTGFGTQYF. The CDR3 DNA is TGTGCCAGCAGCCAAGTGGGGACAGGGTTCGGGACCCAGTACTTC.

The chain recombines TRBV21-1 with TRBJ2-3; the DNA was not compared with TRBD1, the D call given in the table. TRBV21-1 is deemed a pseudogene. This CDR3 is 16 amino acids long. As DNA, the CDR3 is TGTGCCAGCAGCAGCGGACAGTACGCTAGCACAGATACGCAGTATTTT. It translates to CASSSGQYASTDTQYF.

There are a few counts of this clonotype. The chain recombines TRBV28 with TRBJ2-7; the match to TRBD1 covers 9 bases. Germline-derived CDR1 and CDR2 are MDHEN and SYDVKM. V was pared by 6 bases and J by 3 bases, with 9 bases of the junction left unmatched. The length of the CDR3 is 15 residues. For the CDR3, the DNA is TGTGCCAGCAGAGCAGATGGACAGGGGATCTACGAGCAGTACTTC. It yields the protein CASRADGQGIYEQYF.

This clonotype was seen a few times. The chain has TRBV7-9 and TRBJ2-1; possible D gene TRBD2, 6 bases. The CDR3 sequence is 15 residues long. Germline loops: CDR1 SEHNR, CDR2 FQNEAQ (reference sequence). Deletions cut 5 bases from V and 2 bases from J, with 13 bases between. CDR3 nucleotide sequence: TGTGCCAGCAGCACCCGACTAGAGCCCTACAATGAGCAGTTCTTC. Translated: CASSTRLEPYNEQFF.

The chain has TRBV5-8 and TRBJ2-3; 13 nucleotides line up with TRBD2. The CDR3 has 17 amino acids. Germline values: CDR1 SGHTS, CDR2 YDEGEE. J gave up 3 bases and V 4 bases, and 8 bases lay outside the gene matches. CDR3 protein: CASSGGLLAGGTDTQYF. As DNA, the CDR3 is TGTGCCAGCAGCGGGGGATTACTAGCGGGGGGGACAGATACGCAGTATTTT.

The chain combines TRBV11-2 with TRBJ2-2, with TRBD2 matching over 8 bases. Germline CDR1 SGHAT, CDR2 FQNNGV. Trimming at V came to 5 bases and at J to 3 bases, leaving 5 bases not matched to a gene. The CDR3 loop spans 15 amino acids. The CDR3 bases are TGTGCCAGCAGCCAAATAGCGGGGTACACCGGGGAGCTGTTTTTT. It codes for CASSQIAGYTGELFF. Drawing the rest from reference TRBV11-2 and TRBJ2-2, the complete variable domain is EAGVAQSPRYKIIEKRQSVAFWCNPISGHATLYWYQQILGQGPKLLIQFQNNGVVDDSQLPKDRFSAERLKGVDSTLKIQPAKLEDSAVYLCASSQIAGYTGELFFGEGSRLTVL.

This chain connects TRBV9 to TRBJ2-1; D could derive from TRBD1 or TRBD2 (5 bases each). Trimming took off 0 bases at V and 2 bases at J, with 9 bases between the two ends. Germline CDR1 is SGDLS and CDR2 is YYNGEE. This CDR3 contains 15 residues. CDR3 protein: CASSVGGSAYNEQFF. The DNA for the CDR3 is TGTGCCAGCAGCGTAGGGGGGAGCGCCTACAATGAGCAGTTCTTC.

This chain uses TRBV4-1 with TRBJ2-3, with D possibly called TRBD1 or TRBD2 (5 bases each). This CDR3 has 16 amino acids. CDR1 and CDR2 (germline): MGHRA, YSYEKL. Trimming cost V 3 bases and J 2 bases, with 15 bases left between them. The CDR3 loop reads CASSHPGRDVTDTQYF. In DNA form, the CDR3 reads TGCGCCAGCAGCCACCCGGGTCGGGACGTCACAGATACGCAGTATTTT.

This clonotype has more than one count but fewer than ten. The chain employs TRBV20-1 and TRBJ2-7, with D perhaps TRBD1 or TRBD2 (5 bases each). V was cut by 3 bases and J by 3 bases, with 12 bases left in between. CDR1 and CDR2 (germline): DFQATT, SNEGSKA (reference sequence). This CDR3 is 13 amino acids long. The CDR3 reads CSARSGRIYEQYF. The CDR3 coding sequence is TGCAGTGCTAGGTCGGGACGGATCTACGAGCAGTACTTC.

The chain is built from TRBV4-2 and TRBJ2-1; unclear D gene. Germline V gives CDR1 LGHNA, CDR2 YNFKEQ. V dropped 1 base and J dropped 8 bases, with 12 bases sitting between them. The CDR3 is made up of 14 amino acids. CDR3: CASSQGVLGDEQFF. The CDR3 nucleotides are TGTGCCAGCAGCCAAGGAGTGCTAGGAGATGAGCAGTTCTTC.

The chain is built from TRBV5-1 and TRBJ2-7; D ambiguous. Germline lookup yields CDR1 SGHRS and CDR2 YFSETQ. The CDR3 has 15 residues. The V end was cut by 4 bases, the J end by 0 bases, with 14 bases between. CDR3 region: CASSIHSLFSYEQYF. Here the CDR3 DNA reads TGCGCCAGCAGCATACATTCCCTGTTCTCCTACGAGCAGTACTTC.

This clonotype was counted between two and nine times. V gene TRBV20-1 combines with J gene TRBJ2-7, with 8 bases aligning to TRBD2. This CDR3 is 14 amino acids long. Looked up from germline, CDR1 is DFQATT and CDR2 is SNEGSKA (reference sequence). V shed 6 bases, J shed 5 bases, and the junction held 12 bases outside the gene matches. The CDR3 spells CSAKYPGLVDEQYF. The CDR3 region has the DNA TGCAGTGCAAAATATCCGGGACTAGTGGACGAGCAGTACTTC.

This clonotype has a handful of counts. V is TRBV5-1 and J is TRBJ2-1; 7 bases map to TRBD1. J was trimmed by 0 bases and V by 3 bases; bases with no gene match: 6. Germline CDR1 and CDR2: SGHRS and YFSETQ. The CDR3 length is 16 residues. The chain's CDR3 is CASSSTGTDSYNEQFF. The CDR3 DNA is TGCGCCAGCAGCTCCACCGGGACAGACTCCTACAATGAGCAGTTCTTC. Complete variable domain (other parts from reference TRBV5-1 and TRBJ2-1): KAGVTQTPRYLIKTRGQQVTLSCSPISGHRSVSWYQQTPGQGLQFLFEYFSETQRNKGNFPGRFSGRQFSNSRSEMNVSTLELGDSALYLCASSSTGTDSYNEQFFGPGTRLTVL.

This clonotype was seen more than once but under ten times. This sequence joins TRBV10-3 and TRBJ2-7; TRBD2 aligns across 15 bases. The germline gives CDR1 ENHRY, CDR2 SYGVKD. Trimming at V came to 6 bases and at J to 0 bases, leaving 6 bases not matched to a gene. This CDR3 comprises 17 residues. This chain's CDR3 is CAIRSGLAGGGSYEQYF. In DNA, the CDR3 is TGTGCCATCAGATCGGGACTAGCGGGGGGCGGCTCCTACGAGCAGTACTTC.

This clonotype was observed a few times. The chain employs TRBV15 and TRBJ2-7; a possible D gene is TRBD2 (5 bases). Trimming pared 4 bases from V and 3 bases from J, leaving 10 bases between. Germline V gives CDR1 LNHNV, CDR2 YYDKDF (reference sequence). CDR3 size: 13 residues. CDR3 protein: CATSKGLNYEQYF. In DNA, the CDR3 is TGTGCCACCAGCAAAGGACTGAACTACGAGCAGTACTTC.

This clonotype appeared a few times. The CDR3 DNA reads TGCAGTGCCCTGGGGAGTTTTAATTCACCCCTCCACTTT. This translates into CSALGSFNSPLHF. The rearrangement joins TRBV20-1 to TRBJ1-6; D gene uncertain. Between the trimmed V and J ends, which lost 6 bases and 6 bases, there was a span of 12 bases. CDR3 length: 13 amino acids. Germline values: CDR1 DFQATT, CDR2 SNEGSKA (reference sequence).

The J gene is TRBJ1-1, the V gene TRBV11-2; tentatively, D is TRBD1 (6 bases). Germline V gene sequence: CDR1 SGHAT, CDR2 FQNNGV. V lost 5 bases, J lost 10 bases, and 17 bases lay in between. The CDR3 has 13 amino acids. The CDR3 bases are TGTGCCAGCAGCCCCGATCGGGGGCGTATAGCTTTCTTT. Translated, it gives CASSPDRGRIAFF.

The chain joins TRBV20-1 to TRBJ2-1; the match to TRBD2 covers 10 bases. Trimming removed 6 bases from V and 9 bases from J; junction bases left unmatched: 8. The CDR3 is 13 residues long. Germline CDR1 is DFQATT and CDR2 is SNEGSKA (reference sequence). CDR3 residues: CSASSGGPGEQFF. CDR3 in DNA: TGCAGTGCGAGTAGCGGGGGGCCTGGTGAGCAGTTCTTC.

This chain connects TRBV7-2 to TRBJ2-7; D is unclear. Trimming took 6 bases from V and 1 from J, leaving 10 bases between them. The germline V gene encodes CDR1 SGHTA and CDR2 FQGNSA. This CDR3 region has 13 residues. CDR3 amino acids: CASRSAVSYEQYF. CDR3 DNA: TGTGCCAGCAGGTCCGCAGTATCCTACGAGCAGTACTTC.

This clonotype showed up just a few times. The chain combines TRBV20-1 with TRBJ2-4, with D unresolved. Germline assignment: CDR1 DFQATT and CDR2 SNEGSKA (reference sequence). The CDR3 sequence is 17 residues long. The V end was cut by 1 base, the J end by 0 bases, with 16 bases between. DNA for the CDR3: TGCAGTGCTAGAGCCCTCCCACTTTCTGTAGCCAAAAACATTCAGTACTTC. Residues: CSARALPLSVAKNIQYF.

CDR3 region: CASTLPGTSINEQYF. In DNA, the CDR3 is TGTGCCAGCACCCTACCCGGCACTAGTATCAACGAGCAGTACTTC. This chain uses TRBV6-2 or TRBV6-3 with TRBJ2-7, with D perhaps matching TRBD2 (5 bases). CDR3 length: 15 residues. Germline V gives CDR1 MNHEY, CDR2 SVGEGT. Trimming removed 7 bases at V and 5 bases at J, with 21 bases between.

This clonotype was picked up a small number of times. The chain combines TRBV7-2 with TRBJ2-5, with 13 bases aligning to TRBD2. The V segment lost 5 bases and the J segment 4 bases; nucleotides outside the gene matches: 7. This CDR3 is built from 16 residues. From germline, CDR1 is SGHTA and CDR2 FQGNSA. The CDR3 nucleotides are TGTGCCAGCAGCACCGGACTAGCGGGAGAGACAGAGACCCAGTACTTC. This codes for CASSTGLAGETETQYF.

This clonotype was counted a few times. V and J are TRBV6-5 and TRBJ2-7, with a possible D match to TRBD2 (5 bases). The CDR3 contains 13 residues. The germline V and J ends were trimmed by 5 bases and 1 base, with 9 bases remaining between them. CDR1 is MNHEY, CDR2 SVGAGI, per germline. CDR3 protein: CASSNGKSYEQYF. The CDR3 coding sequence is TGTGCCAGCAGTAACGGGAAATCCTACGAGCAGTACTTC.

This clonotype was seen ten or more times. The rearrangement uses TRBV20-1 and TRBJ2-7; D might be TRBD1 (6 bases). The CDR3 runs to 13 residues. From germline, CDR1 is DFQATT and CDR2 SNEGSKA (reference sequence). Deletions cut 0 bases from V and 9 bases from J, with 15 bases between. CDR3 protein: CSARDIYRVPQYF. In DNA, the CDR3 is TGCAGTGCTAGAGATATATACAGGGTCCCGCAGTACTTC.

The rearrangement joins TRBV3-1 to TRBJ2-3; D is undetermined. The CDR3 extends over 14 amino acids. The germline CDR1 and CDR2 sequences are LGHDT and YNNKEL (reference sequence). The V gene lost 8 bases and the J gene lost 0 bases, with 12 bases spanning the gap. The CDR3 DNA sequence: TGTGCCAGCCAGGAGTCTCTCAGCACAGATACGCAGTATTTT. Amino acid sequence: CASQESLSTDTQYF.

This chain links TRBV6-2 or TRBV6-3 with TRBJ2-2, with a tentative D call TRBD2 (6 bases). Trimming took off 2 bases at V and 9 bases at J, with 16 bases between the two ends. The CDR3 is made up of 15 amino acids. From germline, CDR1 is MNHEY and CDR2 SVGEGT. CDR3 protein: CASSYAGYRGRELFF. The DNA for the CDR3 is TGTGCCAGCAGTTACGCGGGATACCGCGGCCGGGAGCTGTTTTTT.